This entry features one TCR beta chain sequence. Its antigen is unidentified. This sample stems from a study of beta chain features in type 1 diabetes. Study outcomes and limitations: Unsettled here was the matter of whether HLA type influences TCRB rearrangement. The similarity of naive, central memory and Treg TCRB repertoires appeared greater among patients than among healthy donors. Within each of all four CD4+ subsets, Type 1 diabetes patients had TCRB CDR3s that were moderately but significantly shorter.

A CD45RO/CCR7/CD25/CD127/CD95/CD27 panel sorted naive, central memory, regulatory and stem cell-like memory CD4+ cells. Trimming at V came to 1 base and at J to 4 bases, leaving 4 bases not matched to a gene. The germline CDR1 and CDR2 sequences are MDHEN and SYDVKM. CDR3 length: 14 amino acids. The study reverse transcribed the entire isolated RNA, so it sequenced expressed TCRB transcripts. This table comes from immunoSEQ multiplex PCR, and its TCRdb copy is limited to in-frame clones, with some not included. The data hold some 700,000 clones, with about an eighth observed a single time. The TCR sequence derives from a man aged 18 to 30 with type 1 diabetes. The rearrangement joins TRBV28 to TRBJ2-7, with 7 bases lining up with TRBD2. Sequencing used naive CD4+ T cells from blood. The CDR3 DNA reads TGTGCCAGCAGTTTATCGGGACTAATTTACGAGCAGTACTTC. It yields the protein CASSLSGLIYEQYF.